The source of this T cell receptor (beta chain) is a study of cytotoxic CD8 clonotypes in ibrutinib-treated CLL (dated by TCRdb to about 2021). Background for the entire study: The cohort had some eleven relapsed/refractory and roughly 15 treatment-naive patients; some 17 were IGHV unmutated. Cryopreserved peripheral blood mononuclear cells were obtained prior to treatment, at the time of response, and at either disease progression or sustained remission. Response samples were taken after a median of roughly 12 months on treatment, ranging from 6 to 36 months. Longitudinal samples were obtainable from about 30% of the roughly 90 participants in the trial. Samples averaged 255,043 productive templates and more than 85,000 productive rearrangements. Patients were still on ibrutinib when every remission and progressive disease sample was collected. Responses were partial in 25 or so patients and complete in 2; after median approximately 69 months follow-up, about 15 stayed in remission and 12 progressed.

With respect to this clone: The antigen it recognizes is unknown. It has no much larger one-base neighbor in the sample; base qualities were not kept.

In the paper's terms, the time point label means: progressive disease on ibrutinib. For TCR beta library preparation, roughly 2.2 micrograms of genomic DNA were isolated from cryopreserved PBMCs. Longitudinal blood samples from CLL patients on ibrutinib monotherapy underwent high-throughput TCR beta sequencing. The patients took part in an open-label, single-center phase 2 trial of ibrutinib monotherapy. On a MiSeq, deep resolution sequencing aimed for a depth between 1 in 1 million and 1 in 200,000 T cells, with each clonotype covered around 10x on average. TCR beta libraries were generated with the immunoSEQ hsTCRB Kit. The authors processed their data as follows. Data were analyzed with ImmunoSEQ Data Assistant and ImmunoSEQ Analyzer, with V, D and J genes assigned per IMGT definitions. Clonality, which ranges from 0 to 1, was calculated as one minus the normalized Shannon entropy of productive rearrangement frequencies. Public clonotype analysis was restricted to overrepresented clonotypes comprising at least 0.05% of each patient's repertoire. More than ten age-matched healthy donor repertoires from immuneACCESS were used as controls for clonality. Held by TCRdb, this immuneACCESS table contains in-frame sequences only and omits some clones. Under half of the omission traces to an unresolved V gene where checked; the cause of the rest is unknown. Clone size and the V and J calls come from that table; the DNA yielded D and trimming. This sample comprises about 300,000 clones, less than 85% of them detected only once. In total, the top ten clones hold approximately 5.1% of the sample.

What the study reported, not specific to this receptor: An increase in clonality was observed at ibrutinib response, with clonality remaining stable during sustained remission and falling back toward baseline at progression. Baseline clonality exceeded that of age-matched healthy donors and correlated strongly with circulating CD8+ T-cell counts. Sustained-remission and progressing patients did not have matched sampling times, and lymph node repertoires were not examined. Public clonotypes were rare and either shrank or stayed stable during treatment, and the rise in clonality at ibrutinib response reflected expansion of private clonotypes.

Specimen: PBMCs, collected at disease progression, from a patient treated with ibrutinib. The receptor's source is a human donor with chronic lymphocytic leukemia.

The CDR3 in this case is CASSLRDNNQPQHF. The DNA is as follows: TGTGCCAGTAGTCTTCGGGACAACAATCAGCCCCAGCATTTT. This receptor chain uses TRBV19 and TRBJ1-5; tentative D gene TRBD1, with 6 bases matching. The germline V gene (reference sequence) provides CDR1 LNHDA and CDR2 SQIVND. The trim is 5 bases for V and 3 bases for J, with a gap of 11 bases between the germline ends. Inclusive of the bounding cysteine and phenylalanine, the CDR3 is 14 residues long. Only the CDR3 part of the read is kept: 42 bases, read in frame from the first base.